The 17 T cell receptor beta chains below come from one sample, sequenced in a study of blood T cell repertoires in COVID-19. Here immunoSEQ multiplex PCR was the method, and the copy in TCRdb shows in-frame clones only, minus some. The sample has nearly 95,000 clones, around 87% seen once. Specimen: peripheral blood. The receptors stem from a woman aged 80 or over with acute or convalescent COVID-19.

In DNA form, the CDR3 reads TGTGCCAGCAGCTTATTCGGGATCGGGGGGGCTCGTGGCTACACCTTC. This codes for CASSLFGIGGARGYTF. The chain has TRBV7-9 and TRBJ1-2; a possible D gene is TRBD1 (6 bases). Germline CDR1 and CDR2: SEHNR and FQNEAQ (reference sequence). This CDR3 region has 16 residues. The V gene lost 2 bases and the J gene lost 7 bases, with 20 bases spanning the gap.

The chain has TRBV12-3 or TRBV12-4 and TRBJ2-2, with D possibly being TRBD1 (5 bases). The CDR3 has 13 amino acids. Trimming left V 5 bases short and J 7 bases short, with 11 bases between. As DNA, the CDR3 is TGTGCCAGCAGTCAACAGGAAATCGGGGAGCTGTTTTTT. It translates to CASSQQEIGELFF.

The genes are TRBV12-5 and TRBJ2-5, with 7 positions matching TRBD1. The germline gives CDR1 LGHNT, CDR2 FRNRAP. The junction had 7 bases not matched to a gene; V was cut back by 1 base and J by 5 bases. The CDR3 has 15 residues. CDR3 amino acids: CASGLGQQGSETQYF. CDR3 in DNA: TGTGCTAGTGGTTTGGGCCAACAGGGGTCGGAGACCCAGTACTTC.

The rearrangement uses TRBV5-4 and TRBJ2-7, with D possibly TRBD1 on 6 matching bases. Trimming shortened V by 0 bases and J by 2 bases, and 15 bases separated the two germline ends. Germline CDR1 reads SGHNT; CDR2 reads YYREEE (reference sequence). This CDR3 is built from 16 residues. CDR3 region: CASSLGGKTGAYEQYF. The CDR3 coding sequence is TGTGCCAGCAGCTTGGGGGGAAAGACAGGCGCCTACGAGCAGTACTTC.

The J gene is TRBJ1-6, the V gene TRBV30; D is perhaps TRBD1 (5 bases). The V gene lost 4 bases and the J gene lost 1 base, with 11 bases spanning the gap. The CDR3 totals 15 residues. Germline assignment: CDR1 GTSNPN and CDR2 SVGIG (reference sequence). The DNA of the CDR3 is TGTGCCTGGAACCAGGGTGAATCCTATAATTCACCCCTCCACTTT. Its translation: CAWNQGESYNSPLHF.

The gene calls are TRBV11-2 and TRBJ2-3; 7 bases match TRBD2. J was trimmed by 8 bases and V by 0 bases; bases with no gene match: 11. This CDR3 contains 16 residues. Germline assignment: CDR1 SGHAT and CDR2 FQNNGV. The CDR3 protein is CASSLDRASGRRTQYF. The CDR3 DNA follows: TGTGCCAGCAGCTTAGATCGGGCTAGCGGCCGCCGTACGCAGTATTTT. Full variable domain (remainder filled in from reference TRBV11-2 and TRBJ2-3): EAGVAQSPRYKIIEKRQSVAFWCNPISGHATLYWYQQILGQGPKLLIQFQNNGVVDDSQLPKDRFSAERLKGVDSTLKIQPAKLEDSAVYLCASSLDRASGRRTQYFGPGTRLTVL.

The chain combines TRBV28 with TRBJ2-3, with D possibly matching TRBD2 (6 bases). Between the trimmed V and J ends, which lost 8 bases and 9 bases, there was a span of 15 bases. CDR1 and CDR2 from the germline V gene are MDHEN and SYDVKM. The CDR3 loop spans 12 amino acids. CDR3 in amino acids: CASQTTRGTQYF. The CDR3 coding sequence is TGTGCCAGCCAGACGACTAGGGGCACGCAGTATTTT.

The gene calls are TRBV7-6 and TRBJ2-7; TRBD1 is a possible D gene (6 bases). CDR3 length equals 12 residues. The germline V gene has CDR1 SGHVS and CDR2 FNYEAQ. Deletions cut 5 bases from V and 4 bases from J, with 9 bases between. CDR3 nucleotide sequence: TGTGCCAGCAGCGGCAGGGGATACGAGCAGTACTTC. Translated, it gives CASSGRGYEQYF.

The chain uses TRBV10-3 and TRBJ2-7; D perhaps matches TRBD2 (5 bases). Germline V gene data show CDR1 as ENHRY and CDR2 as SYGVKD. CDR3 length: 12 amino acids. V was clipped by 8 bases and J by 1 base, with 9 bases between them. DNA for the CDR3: TGTGCCATCCGACTAACTTCCTACGAGCAGTACTTC. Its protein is CAIRLTSYEQYF.

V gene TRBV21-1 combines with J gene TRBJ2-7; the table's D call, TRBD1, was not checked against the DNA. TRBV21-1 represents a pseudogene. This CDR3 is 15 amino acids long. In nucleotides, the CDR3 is TGTGCCAGCCTCTCCCTGGACAGGGAGACCTACGAGCAGTACTTC. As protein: CASLSLDRETYEQYF.

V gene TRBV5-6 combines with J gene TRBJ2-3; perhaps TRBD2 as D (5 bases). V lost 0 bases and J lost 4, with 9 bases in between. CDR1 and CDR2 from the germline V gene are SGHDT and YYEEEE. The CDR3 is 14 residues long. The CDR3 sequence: CASSLGGGSDTQYF. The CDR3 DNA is TGTGCCAGCAGCTTGGGTGGCGGGTCAGATACGCAGTATTTT.

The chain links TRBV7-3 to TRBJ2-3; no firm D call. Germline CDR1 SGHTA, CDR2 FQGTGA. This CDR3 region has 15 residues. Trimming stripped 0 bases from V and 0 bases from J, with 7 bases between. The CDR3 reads CASSLTGASTDTQYF. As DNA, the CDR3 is TGTGCCAGCAGCTTAACCGGAGCGAGCACAGATACGCAGTATTTT.

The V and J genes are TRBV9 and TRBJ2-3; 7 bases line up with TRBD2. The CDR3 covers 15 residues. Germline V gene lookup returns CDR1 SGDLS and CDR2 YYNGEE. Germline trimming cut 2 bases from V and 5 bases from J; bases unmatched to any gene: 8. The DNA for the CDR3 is TGTGCCAGCAGCGTCTCTAGCGGAAGGGGAGATACGCAGTATTTT. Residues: CASSVSSGRGDTQYF.

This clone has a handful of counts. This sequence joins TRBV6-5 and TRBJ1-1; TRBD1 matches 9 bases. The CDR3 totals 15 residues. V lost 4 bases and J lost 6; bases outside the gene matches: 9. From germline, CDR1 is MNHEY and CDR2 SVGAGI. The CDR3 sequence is CASSSNRGRTAEAFF. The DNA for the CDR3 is TGTGCCAGCAGTTCCAACAGGGGGCGCACCGCTGAAGCTTTCTTT.

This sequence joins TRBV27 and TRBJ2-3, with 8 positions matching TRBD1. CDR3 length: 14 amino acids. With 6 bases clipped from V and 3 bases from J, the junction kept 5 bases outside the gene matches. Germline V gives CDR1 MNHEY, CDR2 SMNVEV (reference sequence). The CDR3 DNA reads TGTGCCAGCAGCAGACAGGGGAGGACAGATACGCAGTATTTT. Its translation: CASSRQGRTDTQYF.

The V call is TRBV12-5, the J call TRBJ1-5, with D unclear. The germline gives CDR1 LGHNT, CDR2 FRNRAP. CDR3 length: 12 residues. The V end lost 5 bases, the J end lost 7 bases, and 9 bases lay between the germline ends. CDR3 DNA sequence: TGTGCTAGTGGTCCTGAACTCCAGCCCCAGCATTTT. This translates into CASGPELQPQHF.

The CDR3 region has the DNA TGTGCCAGCAGCTACGACAGGAACACTGAAGCTTTCTTT. Encoded protein: CASSYDRNTEAFF. The chain links TRBV14 to TRBJ1-1; possible D gene TRBD1, 5 bases. This CDR3 contains 13 residues. Trimming took 5 bases from V and 1 from J, leaving 8 bases between them. The germline V gene has CDR1 SGHDN and CDR2 FVKESK.